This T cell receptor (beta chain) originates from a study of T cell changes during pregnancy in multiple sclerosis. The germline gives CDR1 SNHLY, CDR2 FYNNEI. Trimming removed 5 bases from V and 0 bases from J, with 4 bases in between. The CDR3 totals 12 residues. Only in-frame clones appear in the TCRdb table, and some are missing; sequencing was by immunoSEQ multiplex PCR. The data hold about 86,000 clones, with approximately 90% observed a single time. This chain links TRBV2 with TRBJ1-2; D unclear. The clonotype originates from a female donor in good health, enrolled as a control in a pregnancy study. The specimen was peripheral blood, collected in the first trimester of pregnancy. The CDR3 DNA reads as TGTGCCAGCAGTACAACTAACTATGGCTACACCTTC. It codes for CASSTTNYGYTF.